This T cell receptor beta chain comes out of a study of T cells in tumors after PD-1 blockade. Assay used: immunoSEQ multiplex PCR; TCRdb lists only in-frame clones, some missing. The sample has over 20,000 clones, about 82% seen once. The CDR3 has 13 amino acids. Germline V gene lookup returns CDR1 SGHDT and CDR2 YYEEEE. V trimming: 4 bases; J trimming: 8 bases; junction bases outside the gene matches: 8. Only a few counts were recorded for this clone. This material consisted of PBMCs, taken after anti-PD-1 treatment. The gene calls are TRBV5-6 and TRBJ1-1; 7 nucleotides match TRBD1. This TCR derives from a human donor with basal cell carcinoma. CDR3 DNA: TGTGCCAGCAGCCCACAGAGACAGGGCGAAGCTTTCTTT. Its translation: CASSPQRQGEAFF.